This T cell receptor beta chain was recorded in a study of early T cells in non-severe SARS-CoV-2 infection. In the study overall: Alpha and beta chains were unpaired, from unsorted whole-blood bulk RNA.

Unique molecular identifiers (one per individual cDNA molecule) were attached. Using its own MiXCR run on the 5' RACE reads, TCRdb lists one record per CDR3 protein. The data show some 80,000 distinct CDR3 sequences, with about 12% seen just once and 5% to 8% held by the top ten. This clonotype was counted only a few times. Its antigen is not identified. Study conclusions and caveats: Lookups in VDJdb leaned toward anti-spike CD8 responses and missed private and CD4 specificities.

The receptor comes from an adult who was a healthcare worker with PCR-confirmed SARS-CoV-2 infection or an uninfected control (not recorded which). The specimen was whole blood.

The CDR3 reads CSASVQGKIDTQYF. DNA for the CDR3: TGCAGTGCTAGTGTCCAGGGTAAAATAGATACGCAGTATTTT. The genes are TRBV20-1 and TRBJ2-3; maybe TRBD1 (5 bases). Germline V gives CDR1 DFQATT, CDR2 SNEGSKA (reference sequence). Trimming removed 3 bases from V and 5 bases from J, with 15 bases in between. The CDR3 covers 14 residues.